The 23 T cell receptor beta chains presented below share a single source sample, sequenced in a study of cytotoxic CD8 clonotypes in ibrutinib-treated CLL. Assay used: immunoSEQ multiplex PCR; TCRdb lists only in-frame clones, some missing. The repertoire includes around 92,000 clones, around 77% of them detected once, and under 30% sits in the top ten. Sequencing was performed on PBMCs, taken after 24 months of ibrutinib treatment. These receptors all come from a human donor with chronic lymphocytic leukemia.

This clone was seen more than once but under ten times. The chain combines TRBV6-1 with TRBJ2-3; D remains unclear. The germline V and J ends were trimmed by 3 bases and 4 bases, with 14 bases remaining between them. CDR1 and CDR2 (germline): MNHNS, SASEGT. This CDR3 comprises 15 residues. Written as DNA, the CDR3 is TGTGCCAGCAGTGACCCCTACGGTTTGGCAGATACGCAGTATTTT. It encodes CASSDPYGLADTQYF.

The chain joins TRBV6-6 to TRBJ2-3, with D tentatively TRBD1 or TRBD2 (6 bases each). Germline CDR1 MNHNY, CDR2 SVGAGI (reference sequence). V shed 0 bases and J shed 4 bases, with 8 bases lying between them. This CDR3 is built from 14 residues. The CDR3 loop is CASSYSGGADTQYF. CDR3 in DNA: TGTGCCAGCAGTTACTCGGGGGGCGCAGATACGCAGTATTTT.

The chain recombines TRBV10-1 with TRBJ2-1, with TRBD2 matching 9 bases. The germline gives CDR1 WNHNN, CDR2 SYGVQD (reference sequence). The V and J ends lost 9 bases and 9 bases, in that order; junction bases with no gene match: 15. The CDR3 contains 15 residues. The CDR3 nucleotides read TGCGCCAGATCCTGTAGGCGGGAGGGCCTAGGTGAGCAGTTCTTC. It translates to CARSCRREGLGEQFF.

The genes are TRBV2 and TRBJ1-5; D possibly corresponds to TRBD1 (5 bases). There are 16 residues in the CDR3. V lost 6 bases to trimming and J lost 1 base, with 16 bases between them. Germline-derived CDR1 and CDR2 are SNHLY and FYNNEI. CDR3 sequence reads: CASRRSGLGSNQPQHF. CDR3 nucleotides: TGTGCCAGCAGACGGTCAGGGTTGGGGAGCAATCAGCCCCAGCATTTT.

The count of this clone is one. J is TRBJ2-3 and V is TRBV27, with D possibly being TRBD2 (6 bases). Trimming stripped 4 bases from V and 1 base from J, with 15 bases between. The CDR3 is 16 residues long. CDR1 and CDR2 (germline): MNHEY, SMNVEV (reference sequence). DNA for the CDR3: TGTGCCAGCAGTTCTATGAGGGCTAGCGGCACAGATACGCAGTATTTT. It specifies CASSSMRASGTDTQYF.

V usage is TRBV7-2 and J usage is TRBJ2-3; D is perhaps TRBD1 (6 bases). The CDR3 has 15 amino acids. Germline V gene data show CDR1 as SGHTA and CDR2 as FQGNSA. Trimming shortened V by 1 base and J by 0 bases, and 8 bases separated the two germline ends. The CDR3 coding sequence is TGTGCCAGCAGCTTAGGACAGGCAAGCACAGATACGCAGTATTTT. It codes for CASSLGQASTDTQYF.

The chain joins TRBV5-4 to TRBJ2-4; 10 nucleotides align to TRBD2. The CDR3 has 19 residues. With 1 base clipped from V and 0 bases from J, the junction kept 10 bases outside the gene matches. CDR1 SGHNT and CDR2 YYREEE come from the germline V gene (reference sequence). DNA for the CDR3: TGTGCCAGCAGCTTGCTCTCTAGCGGGAGAAGTTTAGCCAAAAACATTCAGTACTTC. Protein sequence: CASSLLSSGRSLAKNIQYF. Complete variable domain (other parts from reference TRBV5-4 and TRBJ2-4): ETGVTQSPTHLIKTRGQQVTLRCSSQSGHNTVSWYQQALGQGPQFIFQYYREEENGRGNFPPRFSGLQFPNYSSELNVNALELDDSALYLCASSLLSSGRSLAKNIQYFGAGTRLSVL.

J is TRBJ2-2 and V is TRBV7-9; D call uncertain. Trimming cost V 4 bases and J 10 bases, with 13 bases left between them. The CDR3 contains 13 residues. Germline assignment: CDR1 SEHNR and CDR2 FQNEAQ (reference sequence). The CDR3 DNA is TGTGCCAGCAGCTCCCAAGAGGCATTGGAGCTGTTTTTT. As protein: CASSSQEALELFF.

J is TRBJ2-2 and V is TRBV27; D is unresolved. With 3 bases removed from V and 6 bases from J, the gap between germline ends came to 8 bases. The CDR3 length is 13 residues. The V gene's germline CDR1 is MNHEY and CDR2 SMNVEV (reference sequence). The CDR3 reads CASSFNSPGELFF. The CDR3 DNA sequence: TGTGCCAGCAGTTTTAATAGTCCCGGGGAGCTGTTTTTT.

V is TRBV5-1 and J is TRBJ2-1, with 9 bases identical to TRBD2. This CDR3 has 14 amino acids. V was pared by 0 bases and J by 5 bases, with 0 bases of the junction left unmatched. Germline V gene sequence: CDR1 SGHRS, CDR2 YFSETQ. The CDR3 DNA follows: TGCGCCAGCAGCTTGGGACTAGCGGACAATGAGCAGTTCTTC. This sequence encodes CASSLGLADNEQFF.

V is TRBV19 and J is TRBJ2-7; a possible D gene is TRBD1 (8 bases). The germline V and J ends were trimmed by 5 bases and 6 bases, with 17 bases remaining between them. In germline, CDR1 is LNHDA, CDR2 SQIVND (reference sequence). This CDR3 spans 14 amino acids. CDR3: CASSPRQGRGEQYF. Here the CDR3 DNA reads TGTGCCAGTAGTCCTCGACAGGGGAGGGGCGAGCAGTACTTC.

This rearrangement joins TRBV28 to TRBJ2-5; 9 nucleotides align to TRBD2. V shed 3 bases and J 3 bases; nucleotides not matched to a gene: 5. The CDR3 totals 15 residues. Per germline, CDR1 MDHEN and CDR2 SYDVKM. The CDR3 spells CASSFYAGGKETQYF. The CDR3 DNA is TGTGCCAGCAGTTTCTATGCGGGAGGGAAAGAGACCCAGTACTTC.

CDR3 loop: CASIAGVSYEQYF. The CDR3 DNA reads TGTGCCAGCATAGCGGGTGTCTCCTACGAGCAGTACTTC. V and J are TRBV2 and TRBJ2-7, with 7 bases lining up with TRBD2. This CDR3 has 13 amino acids. Germline-derived CDR1 and CDR2 are SNHLY and FYNNEI. V was clipped by 7 bases and J by 0 bases; unmatched bases: 3.

This clone was detected a few times. The V gene is TRBV11-2, the J gene TRBJ1-4; TRBD1 aligns across 7 bases. Germline assignment: CDR1 SGHAT and CDR2 FQNNGV. The CDR3 consists of 15 residues. V shed 6 bases and J 5 bases; nucleotides not matched to a gene: 9. The CDR3 protein is CASSLNRGGNEKLFF. The CDR3 bases are TGTGCCAGCAGTCTTAACAGGGGTGGGAATGAAAAACTGTTTTTT.

This clone ranks as large (0.1 to 1%). The CDR3 sequence: CASSAAGLAQFF. Here the CDR3 DNA reads TGTGCCAGCAGCGCGGCGGGACTGGCGCAGTTCTTC. The V call is TRBV13, the J call TRBJ2-1, with D possibly matching TRBD2 (6 bases). From germline, CDR1 is PRHDT and CDR2 FYEKMQ (reference sequence). The CDR3 is 12 residues long. V lost 5 bases, J lost 12 bases, and 14 bases lay in between.

The gene calls are TRBV30 and TRBJ2-1, with 8 bases matching TRBD2. From germline, CDR1 is GTSNPN and CDR2 SVGIG (reference sequence). V shed 3 bases and J 7 bases; nucleotides not matched to a gene: 5. CDR3 length: 13 amino acids. The CDR3 loop is CAWSGGARNEQFF. CDR3 bases: TGTGCCTGGAGCGGGGGGGCTCGAAATGAGCAGTTCTTC.

This clone was picked up a small number of times. The genes are TRBV9 and TRBJ2-7; 11 bases fit TRBD1. The V gene end was trimmed by 4 bases and the J gene end by 5 bases; junction bases not matched to a gene: 8. The CDR3 has 15 amino acids. Germline CDR1 SGDLS, CDR2 YYNGEE. CDR3 nucleotide sequence: TGTGCCAGCAGCCCGCATGGACAGGGGGCAGACGAGCAGTACTTC. This encodes CASSPHGQGADEQYF.

The genes are TRBV9 and TRBJ2-2; TRBD2 matches 13 bases. This CDR3 has 16 residues. V was pared by 4 bases and J by 11 bases, with 11 bases of the junction left unmatched. In germline, CDR1 is SGDLS, CDR2 YYNGEE. Here the CDR3 reads CASSPSTSGGARELFF. CDR3 DNA: TGTGCCAGCAGCCCGTCAACTAGCGGGGGGGCACGAGAGCTGTTTTTT.

In DNA, the CDR3 is TGCGCCAGCAGCTTGGTTGGCGGGGGGACCTACGAGCAGTACTTC. Its protein product is CASSLVGGGTYEQYF. V is TRBV5-1 and J is TRBJ2-7, with 8 bases fitting TRBD2. J lost 2 bases, V lost 0 bases, and 4 bases had no gene match. CDR1 and CDR2 from the germline V gene are SGHRS and YFSETQ. CDR3 length equals 15 residues. Based on the CDR3 plus reference TRBV5-1 and TRBJ2-7, the full variable domain is KAGVTQTPRYLIKTRGQQVTLSCSPISGHRSVSWYQQTPGQGLQFLFEYFSETQRNKGNFPGRFSGRQFSNSRSEMNVSTLELGDSALYLCASSLVGGGTYEQYFGPGTRLTVT.

V is TRBV30 and J is TRBJ1-3, with 7 positions matching TRBD1. The CDR3 runs to 12 residues. Trimming at V came to 8 bases and at J to 7 bases, leaving 8 bases not matched to a gene. The V gene's germline CDR1 is GTSNPN and CDR2 SVGIG (reference sequence). The DNA of the CDR3 is TGTGCCGGCCGGGACAGCACTAACACCATATATTTT. Encoded protein: CAGRDSTNTIYF.

The chain employs TRBV7-9 and TRBJ1-1, with TRBD1 matching 9 bases. There are 15 residues in the CDR3. CDR1 SEHNR and CDR2 FQNEAQ come from the germline V gene (reference sequence). The V segment lost 1 base and the J segment 6 bases; nucleotides outside the gene matches: 6. DNA of the CDR3: TGTGCCAGCAGCTTAGTGTGGGACAGGGACCCTGAAGCTTTCTTT. This translates into CASSLVWDRDPEAFF.

This clone is a singleton in its sample. The CDR3 spells CASSGRTSVPDTQYF. The CDR3 region has the DNA TGTGCCAGCAGCGGACGGACTAGCGTACCAGATACGCAGTATTTT. The V gene is TRBV9, the J gene TRBJ2-3; 9 nucleotides line up with TRBD2. V lost 3 bases and J lost 4; bases outside the gene matches: 6. CDR3 length: 15 residues. Germline values: CDR1 SGDLS, CDR2 YYNGEE.

DNA for the CDR3: TGTGCCTTCTCATTTGCATGGGACACCCTCTATGGCTACACCTTC. Its translation is CAFSFAWDTLYGYTF. V gene TRBV30 combines with J gene TRBJ1-2, with TRBD1 as a possible D gene (6 bases). The CDR3 is made up of 15 amino acids. Trimming removed 7 bases from V and 4 bases from J, with 22 bases in between. The germline V gene has CDR1 GTSNPN and CDR2 SVGIG (reference sequence).